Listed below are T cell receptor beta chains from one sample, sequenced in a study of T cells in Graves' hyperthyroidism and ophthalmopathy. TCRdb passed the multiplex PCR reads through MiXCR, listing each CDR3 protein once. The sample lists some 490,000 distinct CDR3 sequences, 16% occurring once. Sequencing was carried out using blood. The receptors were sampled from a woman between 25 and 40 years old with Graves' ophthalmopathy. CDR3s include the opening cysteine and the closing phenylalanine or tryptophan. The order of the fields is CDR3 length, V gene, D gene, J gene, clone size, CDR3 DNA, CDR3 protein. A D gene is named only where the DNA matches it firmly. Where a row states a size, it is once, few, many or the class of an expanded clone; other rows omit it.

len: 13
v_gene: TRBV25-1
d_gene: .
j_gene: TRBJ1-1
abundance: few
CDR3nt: TGTGCCAGCAAGAGGGCGGGGGACACTGAAGCTTTCTTT
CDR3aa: CASKRAGDTEAFF

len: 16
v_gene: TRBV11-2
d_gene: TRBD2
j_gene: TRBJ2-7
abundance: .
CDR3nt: TGTGCCAGCAGCTTACGGGGGACTAGTTCTACCTACGAGCAGTACTTC
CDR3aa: CASSLRGTSSTYEQYF

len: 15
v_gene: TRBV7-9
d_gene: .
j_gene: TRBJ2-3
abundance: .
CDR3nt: TGTGCCAGCAGCTTAGGCTCCGGGGGCGCAGATACGCAGTATTTT
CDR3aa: CASSLGSGGADTQYF

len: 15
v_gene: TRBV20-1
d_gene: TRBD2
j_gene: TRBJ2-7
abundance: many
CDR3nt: TGCAGTGCTACCGACAGAGGTGGGGGAGGGTACGAGCAGTACTTC
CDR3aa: CSATDRGGGGYEQYF

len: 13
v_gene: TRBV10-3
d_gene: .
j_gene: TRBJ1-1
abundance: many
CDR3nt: TGTGCCATCAAAGGTGACGAGTGGACTGAAGCTTTCTTT
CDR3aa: CAIKGDEWTEAFF

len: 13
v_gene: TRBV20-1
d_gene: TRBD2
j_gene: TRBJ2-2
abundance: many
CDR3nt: TGCAGTGCTAGCGGGAGGGTCACCGGGGAGCTGTTTTTT
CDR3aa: CSASGRVTGELFF

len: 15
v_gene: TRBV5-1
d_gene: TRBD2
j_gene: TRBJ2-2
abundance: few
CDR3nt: TGCGCCAGCAGCCCGGGACTAGCGAGTACCGGGGAGCTGTTTTTT
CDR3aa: CASSPGLASTGELFF

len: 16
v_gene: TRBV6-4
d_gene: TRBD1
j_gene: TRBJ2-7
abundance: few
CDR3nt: TGTGCCAGCAACACAACAGGGGGCCTAAGCTCCTACGAGCAGTACTTC
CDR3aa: CASNTTGGLSSYEQYF

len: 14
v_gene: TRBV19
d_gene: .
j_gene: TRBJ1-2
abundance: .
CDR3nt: TGTGCCAGTAGTATCTTTAAGGGGACCTATGGCTACACCTTC
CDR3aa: CASSIFKGTYGYTF

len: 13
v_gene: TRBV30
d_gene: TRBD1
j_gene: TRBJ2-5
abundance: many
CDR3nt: TGTGCCTGGAGTGTACCAGGGGGAGAGACCCAGTACTTC
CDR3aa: CAWSVPGGETQYF

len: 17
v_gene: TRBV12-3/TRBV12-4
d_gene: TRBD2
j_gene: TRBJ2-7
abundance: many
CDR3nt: TGTGCCAGCAGTTTAGACATGTGGACTAGCGGGCGTAGAGAGCAGTACTTC
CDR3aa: CASSLDMWTSGRREQYF

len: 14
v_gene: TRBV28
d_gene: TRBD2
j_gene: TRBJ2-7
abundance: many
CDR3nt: TGTGCCAGCAGCCGAGGGACTAGTTCCTACGAGCAGTACTTC
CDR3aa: CASSRGTSSYEQYF

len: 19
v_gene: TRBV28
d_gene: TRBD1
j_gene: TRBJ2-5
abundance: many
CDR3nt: TGTGCCAGCACCCCACTGGGAGGAGGACAGGGGACACTTCAAGAGACCCAGTACTTC
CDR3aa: CASTPLGGGQGTLQETQYF

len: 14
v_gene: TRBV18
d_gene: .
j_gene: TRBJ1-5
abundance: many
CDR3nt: TGTGCCAGCTCACCTCGACAGTTGAATCAGCCCCAGCATTTT
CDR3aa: CASSPRQLNQPQHF

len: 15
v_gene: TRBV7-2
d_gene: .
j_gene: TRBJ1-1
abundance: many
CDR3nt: TGCGCCAGCAGCTTCGACCGAGGGGGAGGAACTGAAGCTTTCTTT
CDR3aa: CASSFDRGGGTEAFF

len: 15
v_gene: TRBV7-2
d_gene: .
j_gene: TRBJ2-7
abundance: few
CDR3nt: TGTGCCAGCAGCCGCGGACTTTTTAATACGGGTGAGCAGTACTTC
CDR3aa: CASSRGLFNTGEQYF

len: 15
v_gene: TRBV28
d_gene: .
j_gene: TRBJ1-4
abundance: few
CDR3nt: TGTGCCAGCAGAGGACAATCCCAGGCTAATGAAAAACTGTTTTTT
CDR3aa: CASRGQSQANEKLFF

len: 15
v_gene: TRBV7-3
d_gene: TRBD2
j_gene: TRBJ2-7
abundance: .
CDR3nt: TGTGCCAGCAGCTTAGGCGGGACTAGCTGGGACGAGCAGTACTTC
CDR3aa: CASSLGGTSWDEQYF

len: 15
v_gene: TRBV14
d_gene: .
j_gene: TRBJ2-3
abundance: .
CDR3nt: TGTGCCAGCAGCCAAGAGTGGGGTTACTTGGATACGCAGTATTTT
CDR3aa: CASSQEWGYLDTQYF

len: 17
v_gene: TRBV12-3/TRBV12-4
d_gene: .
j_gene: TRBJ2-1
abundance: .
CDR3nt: TGTGCCAGCAGTTTTGGGTGGCTAGCGTCCTCCTACAATGAGCAGTTCTTC
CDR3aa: CASSFGWLASSYNEQFF

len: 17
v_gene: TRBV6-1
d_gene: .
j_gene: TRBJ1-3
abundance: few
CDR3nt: TGTGCCAGCAGTGAAGCTTTTGGAGGATTCTCTGGAAACACCATATATTTT
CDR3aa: CASSEAFGGFSGNTIYF

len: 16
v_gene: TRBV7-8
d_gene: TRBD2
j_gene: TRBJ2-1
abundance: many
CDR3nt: TGTGCCAGCAGCTCCTGGACTAGCGGATCAGGCGATGAGCAGTTCTTC
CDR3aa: CASSSWTSGSGDEQFF

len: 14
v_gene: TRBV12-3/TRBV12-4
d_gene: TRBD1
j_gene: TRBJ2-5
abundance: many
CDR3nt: TGTGCCAGCAGGCTGACAGGGTCCCAAGAGACCCAGTACTTC
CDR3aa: CASRLTGSQETQYF

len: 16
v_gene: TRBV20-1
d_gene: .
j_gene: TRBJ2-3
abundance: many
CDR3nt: TGCAGTGCTAGAGGCTACCGGGATGGGGGCACAGATACGCAGTATTTT
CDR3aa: CSARGYRDGGTDTQYF

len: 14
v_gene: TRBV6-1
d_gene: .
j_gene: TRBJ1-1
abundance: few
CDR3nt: TGTGCCAGCACGGCAGTTAAAGTTGGAACTGAAGCTTTCTTT
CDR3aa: CASTAVKVGTEAFF

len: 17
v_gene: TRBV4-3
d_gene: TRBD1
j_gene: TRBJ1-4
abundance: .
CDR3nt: TGCGCCAGCAGCCAAGACCCGTCCGGGACAGGGTTTGAAAAACTGTTTTTT
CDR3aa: CASSQDPSGTGFEKLFF

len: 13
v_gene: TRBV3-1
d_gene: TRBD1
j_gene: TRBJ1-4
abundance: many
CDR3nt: TGTGCCAGCAGCCTGGGACAGGGTGAAAAACTGTTTTTT
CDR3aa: CASSLGQGEKLFF

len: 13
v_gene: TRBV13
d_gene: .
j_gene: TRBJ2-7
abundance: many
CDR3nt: TGTGCCAGCAGCTTAACGGAGGCCTACGAGCAGTACTTC
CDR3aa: CASSLTEAYEQYF

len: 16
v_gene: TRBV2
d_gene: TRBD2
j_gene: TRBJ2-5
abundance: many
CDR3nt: TGTGCCAGCAAACCGGGACTAGCGGGTTACCAAGAGACCCAGTACTTC
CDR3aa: CASKPGLAGYQETQYF

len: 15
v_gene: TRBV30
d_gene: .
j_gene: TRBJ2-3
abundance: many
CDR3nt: TGTGCCTGGAAGATCGGCGGCCTAGGCACAGATACGCAGTATTTT
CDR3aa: CAWKIGGLGTDTQYF